A selection of T cell receptor beta chains follows, all from one sample in a study of T cells in Graves' hyperthyroidism and ophthalmopathy. TCRdb recomputed calls from the multiplex PCR reads with MiXCR, one row per CDR3 protein. The sample includes roughly 550,000 distinct CDR3 sequences, about 15% of them seen just once. Sequenced input: blood. The source is a woman in her 30s with Graves' ophthalmopathy. CDR3s include the opening cysteine and the closing phenylalanine or tryptophan. The D gene is left open where the match is weak. Rows may omit the clone size; those that give it use once, few, many or a size class.

j_call | v_call | clone_size | d_call | cdr3_nt | cdr3_aa
TRBJ2-5 | TRBV20-1 | many | TRBD2 | TGCAGCCCCGGGTCTAGCGGGAGAACTCCAGAGACCCAGTACTTC | CSPGSSGRTPETQYF
TRBJ1-2 | TRBV30 | many | . | TGTGCCTGGAGTCAGGGGTATGGCTACACCTTC | CAWSQGYGYTF
TRBJ1-6 | TRBV9 | . | . | TGTGCCAGCAGCGTAGAAGGTATTCAAAATTCACCCCTCCACTTT | CASSVEGIQNSPLHF
TRBJ1-1 | TRBV6-1 | . | . | TGTGCCAGCAGTAACCCTCGTAGGAGGGCGGGCACTGAAGCTTTCTTT | CASSNPRRRAGTEAFF
TRBJ2-4 | TRBV30 | many | TRBD1 | TGTGCCTGGGGGGCCCCAACAGGGGTTCAGTACTTC | CAWGAPTGVQYF
TRBJ2-3 | TRBV16 | once | TRBD2 | TGTGCCAGCAGCCAAAGAGCGGGAGTCACAGATACGCAGTATTTT | CASSQRAGVTDTQYF
TRBJ1-1 | TRBV12-3/TRBV12-4 | many | . | TGTGCCAGCAGTTTAAAACTAGGGTCAGAAGCTTTCTTT | CASSLKLGSEAFF
TRBJ2-3 | TRBV7-6 | . | . | TGTGCCAGCAGCTTAAGCCTCGGCACAGATACGCAGTATTTT | CASSLSLGTDTQYF
TRBJ2-5 | TRBV7-3 | many | TRBD2 | TGTGCCAGCAGCTTAATGGTTGGGACTAGCCAAGAGACCCAGTACTTC | CASSLMVGTSQETQYF
TRBJ2-7 | TRBV19 | . | . | TGTGCCAGTAGTATTCAGTGGGGTACCGAGCAGTACTTC | CASSIQWGTEQYF
TRBJ2-1 | TRBV12-3/TRBV12-4 | many | . | TGTGCCAGCAGCCACGGGACTGTCCAAACTTTAAGCTCCTACAATGAGCAGTTCTTC | CASSHGTVQTLSSYNEQFF
TRBJ2-2 | TRBV28 | many | TRBD1 | TGTGCCAGCAGTTTTACAGGGGGCGTAACCGGGGAGCTGTTTTTT | CASSFTGGVTGELFF
TRBJ2-1 | TRBV10-3 | . | . | TGTGCCATCAGTGACCGATCGACGGACCCAATCTGGGAGTTCTTC | CAISDRSTDPIWEFF
TRBJ1-5 | TRBV4-2 | . | . | TGTGCCAGCAGCTCTGACAGCATGAATCAGCCCCAGCATTTT | CASSSDSMNQPQHF
TRBJ2-3 | TRBV20-1 | many | . | TGCAGTGCTTGGGTCGGTACGCAGTATTTT | CSAWVGTQYF
TRBJ1-4 | TRBV5-1 | . | . | TGCGCCAGCAGCCCTCTTTTTGACCGGGACCCTGGGGAGGATGAAAAACTGTTTTTT | CASSPLFDRDPGEDEKLFF
TRBJ1-5 | TRBV29-1 | many | TRBD1 | TGCAGCGCAGTACAGGGGAATCAGCCCCAGCATTTT | CSAVQGNQPQHF
TRBJ2-3 | TRBV20-1 | many | . | TGCAGTCTGGGACTCTCAGATACGCAGTATTTT | CSLGLSDTQYF
TRBJ1-2 | TRBV13 | many | TRBD1 | TGTGCCAGCAGCCCGGGACAGGGAAGGGGCTACACCTTC | CASSPGQGRGYTF
TRBJ2-1 | TRBV7-9 | few | . | TGTGCCAGCAGTCCCCGGGCGGGTCGCACCTACAATGAGCAGTTCTTC | CASSPRAGRTYNEQFF
TRBJ2-7 | TRBV2 | many | . | TGTGCCAGCAGAGAGCGGCGTTTCTACGAGCAGTACTTC | CASRERRFYEQYF
TRBJ1-1 | TRBV15 | many | . | TGTGCCACCAGCAGCCTCCTAATCGCGGAGGGCACTGAAGCTTTCTTT | CATSSLLIAEGTEAFF
TRBJ1-5 | TRBV28 | . | . | TGTGCCAGCAGTCGGCAGGGACGTGAGCCCCAGCATTTT | CASSRQGREPQHF
TRBJ2-1 | TRBV6-1 | . | TRBD1 | TGTGCCAGCAGGAGACAGGGCAATGAGCAGTTCTTC | CASRRQGNEQFF
TRBJ2-5 | TRBV6-6 | few | . | TGTGCCAGCAGTTACTCGGGAACACAAGAGACCCAGTACTTC | CASSYSGTQETQYF
TRBJ2-7 | TRBV5-1 | many | . | TGCGCCAGCAGCTTGGTGGTCAAGGAGGGCGAGCAGTACTTC | CASSLVVKEGEQYF
TRBJ2-1 | TRBV28 | many | . | TGTGCCAGCAGCCCCCAGACCTCCTACAATGAGCAGTTCTTC | CASSPQTSYNEQFF
TRBJ1-5 | TRBV2 | . | . | TGTGCCAGCAGTGAAGCGCGGGTAGGGAGTCAGCCCCAGCATTTT | CASSEARVGSQPQHF
TRBJ1-6 | TRBV7-3 | . | . | TGTGCCAGCAGCTTAAAAGGATCTGGGGAATCACCCCTCCACTTT | CASSLKGSGESPLHF
TRBJ2-7 | TRBV28 | many | . | TGTGCCAGCAAGCCTAACCAGGGGGGATACTCCTACGAGCAGTACTTC | CASKPNQGGYSYEQYF
TRBJ2-7 | TRBV5-6 | few | TRBD2 | TGTGCCAGCAGCCCGGGACTAGCGGGAGGCCTGCCGAGGCAGTACTTC | CASSPGLAGGLPRQYF
TRBJ1-5 | TRBV7-2 | few | . | TGTGCCAGCAGCTTGGTTAAGGGGGGCCGGCAGCCCCAGCATTTT | CASSLVKGGRQPQHF
TRBJ1-2 | TRBV6-2/TRBV6-3 | many | TRBD1 | TGTGCCAGCAGATTGACAGGGGCCGATGGCTACACCTTC | CASRLTGADGYTF
TRBJ1-6 | TRBV7-9 | few | . | TGTGCCAGCAGCGGAGGAAAGGATGCAGGTTCACCCCTCCACTTT | CASSGGKDAGSPLHF
TRBJ2-5 | TRBV6-4 | . | . | TGTGCCAGCAGTACCAGTAGGCACCAAGAGACCCAGTACTTC | CASSTSRHQETQYF
TRBJ1-1 | TRBV6-2/TRBV6-3 | many | . | TGTGCCAGCAGTCGGACCTATCTGAACACTGAAGCTTTCTTT | CASSRTYLNTEAFF
TRBJ2-1 | TRBV7-8 | many | . | TGTGCCAGCAGCTTGATAGTAGTCAATGAGCAGTTCTTC | CASSLIVVNEQFF
TRBJ2-7 | TRBV7-2 | many | . | TGTGCCAGCAGCTTGGGTGGGGGGCTTGCCTACGAGCAGTACTTC | CASSLGGGLAYEQYF
TRBJ2-4 | TRBV5-4 | . | . | TGTGCCAGCATGGGGGTTGCCAAAAACATTCAGTACTTC | CASMGVAKNIQYF
TRBJ1-6 | TRBV27 | . | . | TGTGCCAGCAGTTCCCCGCCGATATATAATTCACCCCTCCACTTT | CASSSPPIYNSPLHF
TRBJ2-5 | TRBV13 | many | TRBD2 | TGTGCCAGCAGCTTAGATCCGACTAGCGGCGGAGAGACCCAGTACTTC | CASSLDPTSGGETQYF
TRBJ1-1 | TRBV2 | many | . | TGTGCCAGCTCCGGTCGGACTGAAGCTTTCTTT | CASSGRTEAFF
TRBJ2-7 | TRBV28 | many | . | TGTGCCAGCAGGAGATTAGGGGCTCCTCCAGGTCACGAGCAGTACTTC | CASRRLGAPPGHEQYF
TRBJ1-5 | TRBV5-6 | . | . | TGTGCCAGCAGCTTGGGTGGGGGGCCCATCCCGCCCCAGCATTTT | CASSLGGGPIPPQHF
TRBJ2-2 | TRBV27 | . | TRBD2 | TGTGCCAGCAGTTTTGTAGCGGGAGGGCCGGGCACCGGGGAGCTGTTTTTT | CASSFVAGGPGTGELFF
TRBJ1-6 | TRBV9 | . | . | TGTGCCAGCAGCGCCGAACTGGGACTAAGATCACCCCTCCACTTT | CASSAELGLRSPLHF
TRBJ2-5 | TRBV2 | . | TRBD2 | TGTGCCAGCAGTACTAGCGGGAGGTCATGGGAGACCCAGTACTTC | CASSTSGRSWETQYF
TRBJ2-5 | TRBV2 | . | . | TGTGCCAGCAGGGGCCGGGACACCCTGCAAGAGACCCAGTACTTC | CASRGRDTLQETQYF